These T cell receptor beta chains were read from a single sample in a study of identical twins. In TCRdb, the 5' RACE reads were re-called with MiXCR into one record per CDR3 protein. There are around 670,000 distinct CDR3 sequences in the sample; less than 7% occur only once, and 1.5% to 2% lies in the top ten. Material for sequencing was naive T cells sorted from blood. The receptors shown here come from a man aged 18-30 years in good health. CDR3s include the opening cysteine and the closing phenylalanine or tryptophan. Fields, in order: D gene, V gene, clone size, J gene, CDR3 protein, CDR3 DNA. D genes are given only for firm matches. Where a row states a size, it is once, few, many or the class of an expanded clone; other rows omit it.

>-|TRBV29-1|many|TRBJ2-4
CSVRGVGSKNIQYF
TGCAGCGTTAGGGGGGTTGGGTCCAAAAACATTCAGTACTTC
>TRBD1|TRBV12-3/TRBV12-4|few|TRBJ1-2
CASSSQGDLGLGGYTF
TGTGCCAGCAGCTCCCAGGGGGACCTAGGGCTTGGGGGCTACACCTTC
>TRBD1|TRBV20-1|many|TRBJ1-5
CSAPRGQRNQPQHF
TGCAGTGCCCCACGGGGACAGAGAAATCAGCCCCAGCATTTT
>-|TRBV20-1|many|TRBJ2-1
CSAPGLNNEQFF
TGCAGTGCCCCTGGACTAAACAATGAGCAGTTCTTC
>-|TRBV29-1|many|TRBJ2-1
CSATRAKGWNEQFF
TGCAGCGCCACACGGGCAAAGGGCTGGAATGAGCAGTTCTTC
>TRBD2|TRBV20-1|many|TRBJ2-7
CSARSGDYTYEQYF
TGCAGTGCTAGGAGCGGGGACTACACCTACGAGCAGTACTTC
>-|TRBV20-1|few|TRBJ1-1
CSALGMNTEAFF
TGCAGTGCTCTCGGTATGAACACTGAAGCTTTCTTT
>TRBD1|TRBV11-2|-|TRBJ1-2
CASSPGQFIYGYTF
TGTGCCAGCAGCCCGGGACAGTTCATCTATGGCTACACCTTC
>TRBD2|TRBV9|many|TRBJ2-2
CASSASAGTSGRNTGELFF
TGTGCCAGCAGCGCCTCAGCCGGGACTAGCGGGAGGAACACCGGGGAGCTGTTTTTT
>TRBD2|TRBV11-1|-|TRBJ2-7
CASSYRKSGTSLSYEQYF
TGTGCCAGCAGCTACAGGAAATCCGGGACTAGCCTCTCCTACGAGCAGTACTTC
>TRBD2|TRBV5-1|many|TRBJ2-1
CASSLVGREGFF
TGCGCCAGCAGCTTGGTGGGGCGGGAGGGCTTCTTC
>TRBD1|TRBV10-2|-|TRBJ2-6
CASTDREPGANVLTF
TGCGCCAGCACCGACAGGGAACCTGGGGCCAACGTCCTGACTTTC
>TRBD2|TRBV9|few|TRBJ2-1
CASSFLAGGMNEQFF
TGTGCCAGCAGCTTTTTAGCGGGAGGTATGAATGAGCAGTTCTTC
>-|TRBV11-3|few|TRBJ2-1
CASSTRSSGFYNEQFF
TGTGCCAGCAGCACCCGGAGTAGCGGATTCTACAATGAGCAGTTCTTC
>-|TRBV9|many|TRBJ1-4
CASSPYDAPNEKLFF
TGTGCCAGCAGCCCATACGACGCCCCAAATGAAAAACTGTTTTTT
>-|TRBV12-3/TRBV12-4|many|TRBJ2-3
CASSFPLRGAERTQYF
TGTGCCAGCAGTTTCCCCCTTCGGGGGGCAGAGCGGACGCAGTATTTT
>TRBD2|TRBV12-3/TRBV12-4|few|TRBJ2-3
CASSRRTSERTDTQYF
TGTGCCAGCAGTCGCCGGACTAGCGAACGCACAGATACGCAGTATTTT
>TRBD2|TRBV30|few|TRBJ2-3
CASIPGTSRLTDTQYF
TGTGCCTCGATACCCGGGACTAGCAGACTCACAGATACGCAGTATTTT
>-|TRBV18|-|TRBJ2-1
CPSSPPRLANEQFF
TGTCCCAGCTCACCTCCGAGATTAGCGAATGAGCAGTTCTTC
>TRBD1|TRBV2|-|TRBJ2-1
CASKETGTYNEQFF
TGTGCCAGCAAGGAGACAGGGACCTACAATGAGCAGTTCTTC
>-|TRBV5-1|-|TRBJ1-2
CASSSSDRRYGYTF
TGCGCCAGCAGCTCGTCGGACAGAAGGTATGGCTACACCTTC
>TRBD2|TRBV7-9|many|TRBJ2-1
CASSLGRTRHNEQFF
TGTGCCAGCAGCTTAGGTCGGACTAGGCACAATGAGCAGTTCTTC
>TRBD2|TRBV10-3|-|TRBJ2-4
CASSESGASGLAKNIQYF
TGTGCCAGCAGTGAGTCCGGGGCTAGCGGGTTAGCCAAAAACATTCAGTACTTC
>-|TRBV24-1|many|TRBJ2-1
CATSASTGSVYNEQFF
TGTGCCACCAGTGCAAGCACAGGGTCAGTCTACAATGAGCAGTTCTTC
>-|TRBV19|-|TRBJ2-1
CASSMFTDYNEQFF
TGTGCCAGTAGTATGTTTACAGACTACAATGAGCAGTTCTTC
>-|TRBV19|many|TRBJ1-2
CASSTPIFGYTF
TGTGCCAGTAGTACCCCAATATTCGGCTACACCTTC
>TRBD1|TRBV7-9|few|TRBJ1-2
CASSNFPYGTAHYGYTF
TGTGCCAGCAGCAATTTTCCCTACGGGACAGCCCACTATGGCTACACCTTC
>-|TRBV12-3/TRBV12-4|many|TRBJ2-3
CASSLAQLGADTQYF
TGTGCCAGCAGTTTAGCCCAACTAGGGGCAGATACGCAGTATTTT
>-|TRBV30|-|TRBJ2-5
CAWSVQLGTQYF
TGTGCCTGGAGTGTACAACTCGGGACCCAGTACTTC
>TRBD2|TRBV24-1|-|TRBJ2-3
CATSDLKLAGVPDTQYF
TGTGCCACCAGTGACCTCAAACTAGCGGGAGTCCCCGATACGCAGTATTTT
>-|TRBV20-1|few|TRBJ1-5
CSARGGSSSNQPQHF
TGCAGTGCTAGGGGGGGCAGTAGTAGCAATCAGCCCCAGCATTTT
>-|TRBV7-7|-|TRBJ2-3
CASSPVGATSTDTQYF
TGTGCCAGCAGCCCAGTTGGAGCTACTAGCACAGATACGCAGTATTTT
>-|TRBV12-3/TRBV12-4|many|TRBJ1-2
CASSFRPDYGYTF
TGTGCCAGCAGTTTTAGACCGGACTATGGCTACACCTTC
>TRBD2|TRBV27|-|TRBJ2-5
CASSFGGLAGGQETQYF
TGTGCCAGCAGTTTCGGTGGACTAGCGGGAGGCCAAGAGACCCAGTACTTC
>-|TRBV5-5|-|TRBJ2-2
CASSPQTGIRTGELFF
TGTGCCAGCAGCCCCCAAACAGGGATTCGGACCGGGGAGCTGTTTTTT
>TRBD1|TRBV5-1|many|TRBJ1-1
CASSKTGTDKNTEAFF
TGCGCCAGCAGCAAAACCGGGACAGATAAGAACACTGAAGCTTTCTTT
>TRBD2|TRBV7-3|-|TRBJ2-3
CASSLTSGSGVSTDTQYF
TGTGCCAGCAGCTTAACTAGCGGGAGTGGGGTTAGCACAGATACGCAGTATTTT
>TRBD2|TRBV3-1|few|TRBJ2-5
CASSQGLAGRSYQETQYF
TGTGCCAGCAGCCAAGGCCTAGCGGGGAGGTCCTACCAAGAGACCCAGTACTTC
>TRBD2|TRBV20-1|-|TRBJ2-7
CSADSGSYEQYF
TGCAGTGCCGACAGCGGGAGTTACGAGCAGTACTTC
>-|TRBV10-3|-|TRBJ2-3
CAITREGTDTQYF
TGTGCCATCACAAGGGAAGGCACAGATACGCAGTATTTT
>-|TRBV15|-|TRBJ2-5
CATSRGGNAGRRQETQYF
TGTGCCACCAGCAGGGGAGGTAACGCGGGACGGAGGCAAGAGACCCAGTACTTC
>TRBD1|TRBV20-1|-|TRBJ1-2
CSARDPGTGYGYTF
TGCAGTGCTAGAGACCCCGGGACAGGGTATGGCTACACCTTC
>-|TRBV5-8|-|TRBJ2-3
CASRERGPKSSDTQYF
TGTGCCAGCAGGGAAAGAGGGCCTAAGAGTTCAGATACGCAGTATTTT
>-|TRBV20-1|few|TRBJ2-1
CSARAGLEQFF
TGCAGTGCTAGAGCGGGACTCGAGCAGTTCTTC
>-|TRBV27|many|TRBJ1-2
CASSLWPPSGYTF
TGTGCCAGCAGTTTATGGCCCCCCTCTGGCTACACCTTC
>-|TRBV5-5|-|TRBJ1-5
CASSLVGSAQPQHF
TGTGCCAGCAGCTTGGTGGGGTCCGCTCAGCCCCAGCATTTT
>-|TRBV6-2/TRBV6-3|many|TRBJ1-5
CASSYSNRNQPQHF
TGTGCCAGCAGTTACTCGAACAGGAATCAGCCCCAGCATTTT